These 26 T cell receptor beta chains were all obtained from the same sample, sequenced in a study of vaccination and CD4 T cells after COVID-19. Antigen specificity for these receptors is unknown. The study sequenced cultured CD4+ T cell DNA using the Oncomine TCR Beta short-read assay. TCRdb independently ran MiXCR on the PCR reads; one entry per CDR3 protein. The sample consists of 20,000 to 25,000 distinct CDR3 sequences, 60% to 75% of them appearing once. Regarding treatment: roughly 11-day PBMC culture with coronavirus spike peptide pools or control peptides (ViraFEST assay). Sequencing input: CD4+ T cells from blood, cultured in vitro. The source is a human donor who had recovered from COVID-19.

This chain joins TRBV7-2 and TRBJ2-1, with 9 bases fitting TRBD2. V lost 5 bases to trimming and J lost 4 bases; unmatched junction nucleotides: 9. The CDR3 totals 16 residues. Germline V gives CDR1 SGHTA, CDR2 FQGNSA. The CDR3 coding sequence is TGTGCCAGCAGCCATATTTTAGCGGGGGCTTACAATGAGCAGTTCTTC. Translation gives CASSHILAGAYNEQFF.

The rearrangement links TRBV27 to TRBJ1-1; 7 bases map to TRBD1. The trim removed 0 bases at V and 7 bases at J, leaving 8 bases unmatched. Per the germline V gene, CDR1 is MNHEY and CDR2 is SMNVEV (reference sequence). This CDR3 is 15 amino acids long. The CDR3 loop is CASSLSNDRADEAFF. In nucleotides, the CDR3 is TGTGCCAGCAGTTTATCCAACGACAGGGCGGATGAAGCTTTCTTT.

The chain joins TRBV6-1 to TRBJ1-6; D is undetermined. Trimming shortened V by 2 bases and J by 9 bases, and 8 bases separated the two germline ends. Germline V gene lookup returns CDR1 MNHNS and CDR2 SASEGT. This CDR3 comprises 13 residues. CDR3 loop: CASSEKGASPLHF. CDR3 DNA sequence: TGTGCCAGCAGTGAAAAGGGTGCTTCACCCCTCCACTTT.

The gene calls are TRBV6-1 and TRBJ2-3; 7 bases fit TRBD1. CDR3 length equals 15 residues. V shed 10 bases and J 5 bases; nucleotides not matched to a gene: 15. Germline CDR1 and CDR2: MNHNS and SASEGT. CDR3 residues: CATQDRRPGGDTQYF. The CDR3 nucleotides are TGTGCCACCCAGGACAGACGACCAGGGGGAGATACGCAGTATTTT.

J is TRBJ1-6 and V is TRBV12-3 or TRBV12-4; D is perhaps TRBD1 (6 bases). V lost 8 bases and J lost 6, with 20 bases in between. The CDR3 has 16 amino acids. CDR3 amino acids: CASRTSGAGVNSPLHF. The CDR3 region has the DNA TGTGCCAGCCGTACCTCCGGGGCAGGGGTTAATTCACCCCTCCACTTT.

DNA of the CDR3: TGTGCCACCAGTGATCCTACCACCACAGATACGCAGTATTTT. This translates into CATSDPTTTDTQYF. J is TRBJ2-3 and V is TRBV24-1; D ambiguous. The CDR3 covers 14 residues. The ends were cut back, 3 bases at V and 2 bases at J, with 8 bases in the middle. CDR1 is KGHDR and CDR2 is SFDVKD in the germline V gene.

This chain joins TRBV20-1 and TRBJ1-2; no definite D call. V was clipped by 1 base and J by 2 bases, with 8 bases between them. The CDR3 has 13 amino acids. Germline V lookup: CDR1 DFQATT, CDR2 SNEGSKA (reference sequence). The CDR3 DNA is TGCAGTGCTAGAGGCTCAGCCAACTATGGCTACACCTTC. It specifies CSARGSANYGYTF.

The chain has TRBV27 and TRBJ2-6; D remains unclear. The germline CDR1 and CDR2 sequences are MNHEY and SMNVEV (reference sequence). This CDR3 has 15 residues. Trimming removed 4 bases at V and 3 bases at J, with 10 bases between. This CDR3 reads CASSSRLNGANVLTF. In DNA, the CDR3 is TGTGCCAGCAGTTCTAGGCTAAATGGGGCCAACGTCCTGACTTTC.

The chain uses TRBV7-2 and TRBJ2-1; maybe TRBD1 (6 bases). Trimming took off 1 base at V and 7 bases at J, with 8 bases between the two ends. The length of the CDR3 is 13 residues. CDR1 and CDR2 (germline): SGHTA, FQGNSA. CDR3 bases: TGTGCCAGCAGCTTAGGGACAGAGAATGAGCAGTTCTTC. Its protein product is CASSLGTENEQFF.

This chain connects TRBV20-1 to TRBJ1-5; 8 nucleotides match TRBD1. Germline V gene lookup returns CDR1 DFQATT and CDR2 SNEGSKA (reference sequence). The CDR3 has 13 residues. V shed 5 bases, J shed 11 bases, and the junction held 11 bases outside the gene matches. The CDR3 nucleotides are TGCAGTGCTGGAGGGACAGGAGATCGCTCCCAGCATTTT. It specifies CSAGGTGDRSQHF.

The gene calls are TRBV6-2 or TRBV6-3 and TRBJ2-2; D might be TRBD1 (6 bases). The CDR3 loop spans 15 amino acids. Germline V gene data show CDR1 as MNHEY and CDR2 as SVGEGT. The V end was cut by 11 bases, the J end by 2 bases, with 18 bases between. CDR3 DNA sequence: TGTGCCTCCCAATCCCTAGGGGGAAACACCGGGGAGCTGTTTTTT. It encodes CASQSLGGNTGELFF.

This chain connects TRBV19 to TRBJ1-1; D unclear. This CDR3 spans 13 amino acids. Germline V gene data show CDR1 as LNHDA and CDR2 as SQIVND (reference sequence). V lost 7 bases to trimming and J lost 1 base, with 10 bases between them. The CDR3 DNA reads TGTGCCAGTATACCCGATTGGAACACTGAAGCTTTCTTT. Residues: CASIPDWNTEAFF.

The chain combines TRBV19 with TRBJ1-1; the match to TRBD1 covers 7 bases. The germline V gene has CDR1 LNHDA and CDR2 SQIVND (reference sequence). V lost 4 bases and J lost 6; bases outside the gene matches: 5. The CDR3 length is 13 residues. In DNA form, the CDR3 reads TGTGCCAGTAGTACCACGACAGGGTCTGAAGCTTTCTTT. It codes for CASSTTTGSEAFF.

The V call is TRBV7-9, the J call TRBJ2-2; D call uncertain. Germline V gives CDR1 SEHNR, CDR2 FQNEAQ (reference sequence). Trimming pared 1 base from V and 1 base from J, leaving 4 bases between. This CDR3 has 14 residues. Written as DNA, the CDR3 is TGTGCCAGCAGCTTAGTTGGGAACACCGGGGAGCTGTTTTTT. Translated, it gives CASSLVGNTGELFF. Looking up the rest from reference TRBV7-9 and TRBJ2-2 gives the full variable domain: DTGVSQNPRHKITKRGQNVTFRCDPISEHNRLYWYRQTLGQGPEFLTYFQNEAQLEKSRLLSDRFSAERPKGSFSTLEIQRTEQGDSAMYLCASSLVGNTGELFFGEGSRLTVL.

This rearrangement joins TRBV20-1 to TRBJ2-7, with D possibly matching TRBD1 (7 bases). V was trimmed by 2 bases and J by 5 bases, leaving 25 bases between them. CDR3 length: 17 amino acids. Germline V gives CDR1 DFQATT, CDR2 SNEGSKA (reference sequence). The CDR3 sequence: CSARSGGTGAGSDEQYF. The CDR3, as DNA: TGCAGTGCTAGAAGCGGAGGTACAGGGGCGGGGAGCGACGAGCAGTACTTC.

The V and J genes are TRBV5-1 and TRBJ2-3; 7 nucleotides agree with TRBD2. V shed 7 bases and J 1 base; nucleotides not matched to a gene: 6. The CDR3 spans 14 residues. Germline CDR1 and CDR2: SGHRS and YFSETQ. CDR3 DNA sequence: TGCGCCAGCGGGGACCGGGAGGGCACAGATACGCAGTATTTT. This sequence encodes CASGDREGTDTQYF. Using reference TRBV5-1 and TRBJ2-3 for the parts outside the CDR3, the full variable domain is KAGVTQTPRYLIKTRGQQVTLSCSPISGHRSVSWYQQTPGQGLQFLFEYFSETQRNKGNFPGRFSGRQFSNSRSEMNVSTLELGDSALYLCASGDREGTDTQYFGPGTRLTVL.

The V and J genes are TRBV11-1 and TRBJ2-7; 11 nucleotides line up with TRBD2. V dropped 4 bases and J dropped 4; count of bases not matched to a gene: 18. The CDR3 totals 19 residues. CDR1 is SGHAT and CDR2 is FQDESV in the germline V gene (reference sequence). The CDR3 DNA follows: TGTGCCAGCAGCTCCCGGCCCCTTAGCGGGGGGGCCTCCCGTTACGAGCAGTACTTC. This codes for CASSSRPLSGGASRYEQYF.

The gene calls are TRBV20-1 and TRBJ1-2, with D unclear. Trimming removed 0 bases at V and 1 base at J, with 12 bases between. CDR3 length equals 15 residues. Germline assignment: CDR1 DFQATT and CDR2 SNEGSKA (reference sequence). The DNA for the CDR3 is TGCAGTGCTAGAGAGGCGGGTTTCGGTAACTATGGCTACACCTTC. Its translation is CSAREAGFGNYGYTF.

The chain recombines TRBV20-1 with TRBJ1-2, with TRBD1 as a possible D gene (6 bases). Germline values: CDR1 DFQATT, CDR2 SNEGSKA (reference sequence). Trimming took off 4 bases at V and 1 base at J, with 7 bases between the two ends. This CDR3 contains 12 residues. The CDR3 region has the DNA TGCAGTGCTACGGACAGTAACTATGGCTACACCTTC. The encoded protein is CSATDSNYGYTF.

CDR3 in DNA: TGCAGTGCTAGGGGACTAGCGGGGTGGGAGCAGTACTTC. Translated: CSARGLAGWEQYF. The chain links TRBV20-1 to TRBJ2-7; 13 positions match TRBD2. This CDR3 has 13 amino acids. J gave up 7 bases and V 3 bases, and 3 bases lay outside the gene matches. Germline lookup yields CDR1 DFQATT and CDR2 SNEGSKA (reference sequence).

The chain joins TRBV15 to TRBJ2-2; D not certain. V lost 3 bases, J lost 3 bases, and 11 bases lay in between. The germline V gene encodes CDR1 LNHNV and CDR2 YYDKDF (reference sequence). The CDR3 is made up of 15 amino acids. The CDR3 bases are TGTGCCACCAGCAGGGGGAATCGGGACACCGGGGAGCTGTTTTTT. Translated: CATSRGNRDTGELFF.

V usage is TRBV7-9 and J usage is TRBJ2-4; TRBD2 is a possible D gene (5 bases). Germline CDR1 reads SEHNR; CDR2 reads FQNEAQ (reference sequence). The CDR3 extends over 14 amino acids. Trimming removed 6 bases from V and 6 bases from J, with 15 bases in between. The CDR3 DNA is TGTGCCAGCAGTCCCTACGGGATGGGAAACATTCAGTACTTC. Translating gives CASSPYGMGNIQYF.

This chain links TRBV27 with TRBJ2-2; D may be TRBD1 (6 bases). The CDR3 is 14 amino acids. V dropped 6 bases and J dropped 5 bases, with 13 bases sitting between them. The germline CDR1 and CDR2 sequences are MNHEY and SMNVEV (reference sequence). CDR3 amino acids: CASRGQGRTGELFF. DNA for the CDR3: TGTGCCAGCAGGGGGCAGGGGCGGACCGGGGAGCTGTTTTTT.

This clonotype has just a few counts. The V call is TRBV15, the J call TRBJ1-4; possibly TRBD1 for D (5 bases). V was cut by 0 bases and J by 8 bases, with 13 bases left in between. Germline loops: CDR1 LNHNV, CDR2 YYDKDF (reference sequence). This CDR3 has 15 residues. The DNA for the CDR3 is TGTGCCACCAGCAGAGAAGGCAGGGTCGGGGAAAAACTGTTTTTT. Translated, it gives CATSREGRVGEKLFF.

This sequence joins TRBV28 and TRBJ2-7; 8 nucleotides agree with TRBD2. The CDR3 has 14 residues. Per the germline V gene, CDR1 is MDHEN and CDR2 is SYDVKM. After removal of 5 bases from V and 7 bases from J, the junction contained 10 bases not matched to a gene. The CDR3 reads CASSPLAGLWEQYF. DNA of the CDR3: TGTGCCAGCAGTCCGCTAGCGGGCCTCTGGGAGCAGTACTTC.

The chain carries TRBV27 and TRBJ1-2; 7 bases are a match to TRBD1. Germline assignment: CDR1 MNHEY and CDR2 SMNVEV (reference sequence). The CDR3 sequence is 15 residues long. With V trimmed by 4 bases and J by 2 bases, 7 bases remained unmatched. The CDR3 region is CASSSRRDSNYGYTF. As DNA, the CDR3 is TGTGCCAGCAGTTCCCGCAGGGACAGCAACTATGGCTACACCTTC.